These 17 T cell receptor beta chains came from one sample sequenced in a study of beta chain features in type 1 diabetes listed by TCRdb under 2018. Library prep was done by the immunoSEQ multiplex PCR assay. The entire amount of isolated RNA was reverse transcribed using the High Capacity cDNA Reverse Transcription Kit, so the sequenced TCRB transcripts were expressed ones. Entries here come from immuneACCESS through TCRdb and include only in-frame sequences with V and J called. Some clones fail to appear in such tables; in the studies checked, an unresolved V gene covers under half of the shortfall, and the cause of the remainder is unknown. For this sample the table gives 620,000 or so clones, of which about 16% were detected only once. 0.09% to 0.095% of the sample rests with the top ten. Sequencing input: naive CD4+ T cells from blood. Interpreted using the paper, the cell subset or site label stands for: true naive CD4+ T cells. Source of these receptors: a man younger than 35 in good health.

The genes are TRBV7-2 and TRBJ1-1, with 9 bases aligning to TRBD1. Germline values: CDR1 SGHTA, CDR2 FQGNSA. The CDR3 is made up of 15 amino acids. J lost 8 bases, V lost 5 bases, and 12 bases had no gene match. The CDR3 region is CASSQGQGTFREAFF. The CDR3 nucleotides read TGTGCCAGCAGCCAGGGACAGGGCACTTTTCGAGAAGCTTTCTTT.

This clone was observed a few times. This chain connects TRBV4-2 to TRBJ2-7; TRBD2 matches at 11 bases. The CDR3 consists of 17 residues. The germline CDR1 and CDR2 sequences are LGHNA and YNFKEQ. With V trimmed by 4 bases and J by 4 bases, 12 bases remained unmatched. The DNA for the CDR3 is TGTGCCAGCAGCCCGCGGACTATAGCGGGGGGGAATTACGAGCAGTACTTC. Protein product: CASSPRTIAGGNYEQYF.

The rearrangement links TRBV2 to TRBJ2-3; D remains ambiguous. The CDR3 covers 14 residues. Germline-derived CDR1 and CDR2 are SNHLY and FYNNEI. Trimming cost V 3 bases and J 0 bases, with 7 bases left between them. CDR3 nucleotides: TGTGCCAGCAGTGATCAAACTAGCACAGATACGCAGTATTTT. It encodes CASSDQTSTDTQYF. Using reference TRBV2 and TRBJ2-3 for the parts outside the CDR3, the full variable domain is EPEVTQTPSHQVTQMGQEVILRCVPISNHLYFYWYRQILGQKVEFLVSFYNNEISEKSEIFDDQFSVERPDGSNFTLKIRSTKLEDSAMYFCASSDQTSTDTQYFGPGTRLTVL.

This clone was seen only a few times. J is TRBJ1-2 and V is TRBV28; the D is unclear. The germline V gene encodes CDR1 MDHEN and CDR2 SYDVKM. This CDR3 has 12 residues. V dropped 6 bases and J dropped 8 bases, with 13 bases sitting between them. CDR3 bases: TGTGCCAGCAGACCTCCCGGTGAGGGCTACACCTTC. Its protein product is CASRPPGEGYTF.

The chain employs TRBV7-9 and TRBJ2-6, with 10 bases identical to TRBD2. The CDR3 is 18 residues long. The ends lost 3 bases at V and 0 bases at J; junction bases unmatched: 5. Per the germline V gene, CDR1 is SEHNR and CDR2 is FQNEAQ (reference sequence). The CDR3 DNA follows: TGTGCCAGCAGCTTTCCTAGCGGGGGAACCTCTGGGGCCAACGTCCTGACTTTC. It is translated as CASSFPSGGTSGANVLTF.

Only a few counts were recorded for this clone. The chain links TRBV7-9 to TRBJ2-6; the D is unclear. V was pared by 2 bases and J by 6 bases, with 14 bases between. The CDR3 runs 16 residues. Per the germline V gene, CDR1 is SEHNR and CDR2 is FQNEAQ (reference sequence). The CDR3 DNA sequence: TGTGCCAGCAGCTTAAAGCCCCAGACCGTGGCCAACGTCCTGACTTTC. Translated, it gives CASSLKPQTVANVLTF. Looking up the rest from reference TRBV7-9 and TRBJ2-6 gives the full variable domain: DTGVSQNPRHKITKRGQNVTFRCDPISEHNRLYWYRQTLGQGPEFLTYFQNEAQLEKSRLLSDRFSAERPKGSFSTLEIQRTEQGDSAMYLCASSLKPQTVANVLTFGAGSRLTVL.

This clone was seen a few times. CDR3 sequence: CASSEVGQYF. For the CDR3, the DNA is TGTGCCAGCAGTGAAGTCGGCCAGTACTTC. The chain uses TRBV2 and TRBJ2-5; D is uncertain. The CDR3 is 10 residues long. The ends were cut back, 1 base at V and 10 bases at J, with 4 bases in the middle. The V gene's germline CDR1 is SNHLY and CDR2 FYNNEI.

This clone turned up a few times. The chain carries TRBV28 and TRBJ2-2; D might be TRBD1 (6 bases). V gave up 6 bases and J gave up 0 bases, with 14 bases separating them. Per the germline V gene, CDR1 is MDHEN and CDR2 is SYDVKM. This CDR3 has 16 amino acids. The CDR3 DNA reads as TGTGCCAGCAGGAGACGAGGGGGACCGAACACCGGGGAGCTGTTTTTT. Its protein is CASRRRGGPNTGELFF.

This clone occurred a few times. V and J are TRBV4-1 and TRBJ1-1, with unresolved D. CDR3 size: 12 residues. Trimming shortened V by 11 bases and J by 0 bases, and 10 bases separated the two germline ends. CDR1 is MGHRA and CDR2 is YSYEKL in the germline V gene. The CDR3 here is CACGGVNTEAFF. CDR3 DNA: TGCGCCTGCGGTGGGGTGAACACTGAAGCTTTCTTT.

This chain connects TRBV10-3 to TRBJ2-3; weak D call: TRBD2 (5 bases). Trimming took off 11 bases at V and 2 bases at J, with 20 bases between the two ends. Per germline, CDR1 ENHRY and CDR2 SYGVKD. The CDR3 is 15 residues long. The CDR3 loop is CAVPGSGGNTDTQYF. In nucleotides, the CDR3 is TGTGCCGTCCCGGGGAGCGGAGGCAACACAGATACGCAGTATTTT.

The table lists this clone with a few counts. Other nucleotide sequences from this sample produce the same CDR3. The V call is TRBV5-4, the J call TRBJ1-4; the D gene is possibly TRBD1 (5 bases). V was pared by 2 bases and J by 1 base, with 6 bases between. CDR1 SGHNT and CDR2 YYREEE come from the germline V gene (reference sequence). There are 14 residues in the CDR3. CDR3 in DNA: TGTGCCAGCAGCTTAAGGGGAACTAATGAAAAACTGTTTTTT. This encodes CASSLRGTNEKLFF.

The V and J genes are TRBV7-9 and TRBJ2-7; 10 nucleotides match TRBD1. The trim removed 2 bases at V and 1 base at J, leaving 5 bases unmatched. This CDR3 is 16 amino acids long. Per germline, CDR1 SEHNR and CDR2 FQNEAQ (reference sequence). The CDR3 coding sequence is TGTGCCAGCAGCTTAAAGACAGGGGGCCTTTCCTACGAGCAGTACTTC. Its translation: CASSLKTGGLSYEQYF.

This chain joins TRBV18 and TRBJ1-3; unclear D gene. Germline lookup yields CDR1 KGHSH and CDR2 LQKENI. The length of the CDR3 is 14 residues. Trimming shortened V by 3 bases and J by 0 bases, and 6 bases separated the two germline ends. The CDR3 DNA is TGTGCCAGCTCACCGAGTACCTCTGGAAACACCATATATTTT. Residues: CASSPSTSGNTIYF.

This clone was counted a few times. V is TRBV14 and J is TRBJ2-1; 12 positions agree with TRBD2. Germline CDR1 and CDR2: SGHDN and FVKESK. CDR3 length: 17 residues. Losses at the gene ends were 4 bases for V and 1 base for J; bases not matched to a gene: 5. The CDR3 spells CASSPGLAGKSYNEQFF. DNA of the CDR3: TGTGCCAGCAGCCCAGGACTAGCGGGAAAGTCCTACAATGAGCAGTTCTTC.

This chain joins TRBV9 and TRBJ2-7; D is unclear. This CDR3 has 13 amino acids. V lost 0 bases and J lost 2, with 6 bases in between. From germline, CDR1 is SGDLS and CDR2 YYNGEE. For the CDR3, the DNA is TGTGCCAGCAGCGTAGCCGAGGCCTACGAGCAGTACTTC. As protein: CASSVAEAYEQYF.

The CDR3 nucleotides are TGTGCCAGCAGTTACTCGACTAGTTCCCACGAGCAGTACTTC. Its translation: CASSYSTSSHEQYF. J is TRBJ2-7 and V is TRBV6-5, with D perhaps TRBD2 (6 bases). V lost 0 bases to trimming and J lost 5 bases, with 11 bases between them. Germline V gene lookup returns CDR1 MNHEY and CDR2 SVGAGI. The CDR3 loop spans 14 amino acids.

This clone was counted between two and nine times. This rearrangement joins TRBV7-3 to TRBJ1-6, with TRBD1 identical over 11 bases. Trimming at V came to 4 bases and at J to 5 bases, leaving 4 bases not matched to a gene. CDR3 length equals 16 residues. CDR1 is SGHTA, CDR2 FQGTGA, per germline. CDR3 in amino acids: CASSSQDRGHNSPLHF. CDR3 nucleotides: TGTGCCAGCAGCTCCCAGGACAGGGGGCATAATTCACCCCTCCACTTT.